This T cell receptor (beta chain) was profiled in a study of shared clonotypes between healthy human individuals. Study-wide findings and caveats: Clonotype sharing among donors was thought likely to change with sequencing depth.

This CDR3 has 18 amino acids. V was clipped by 4 bases and J by 3 bases; unmatched bases: 9. Germline V CDR1 and CDR2: SEHNR, FQNEAQ (reference sequence). Comment on this clone: Antigen: not known.

Terminally differentiated effector memory CD45RA+ cells were excluded by CCR7 positive selection of CD45RO-negative cells. Using immunoSEQ multiplex PCR, the repertoire was profiled, and TCRdb retains in-frame clones only, with some absent. The sample holds under 2,000,000 clones, approximately 94% seen once. The chain carries TRBV7-9 and TRBJ2-7; 16 nucleotides agree with TRBD2. Sequencing was performed on naive CD8+ T cells sorted from blood. The sequence was collected from a man in his late teens or twenties in good health. CDR3 in amino acids: CASSSAGTSGRALYEQYF. In DNA, the CDR3 is TGTGCCAGCAGCTCCGCCGGGACTAGCGGGAGGGCCCTCTACGAGCAGTACTTC.